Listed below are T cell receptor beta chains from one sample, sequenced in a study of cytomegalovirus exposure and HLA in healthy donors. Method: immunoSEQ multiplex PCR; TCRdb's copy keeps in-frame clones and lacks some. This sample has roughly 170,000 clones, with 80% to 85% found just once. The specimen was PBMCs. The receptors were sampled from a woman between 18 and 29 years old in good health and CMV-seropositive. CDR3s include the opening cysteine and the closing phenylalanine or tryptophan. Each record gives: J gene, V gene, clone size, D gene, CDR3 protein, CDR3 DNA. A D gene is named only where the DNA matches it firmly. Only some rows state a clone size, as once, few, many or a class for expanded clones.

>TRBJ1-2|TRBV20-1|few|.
CSEPYGYTF
TGCAGTGAGCCCTATGGCTACACCTTC
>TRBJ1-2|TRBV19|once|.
CASSTRTVQGGYTF
TGTGCCAGTAGTACCCGGACGGTGCAGGGTGGCTACACCTTC
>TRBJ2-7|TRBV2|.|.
CASSGGLGLEGQSSYEQYF
TGTGCCAGCAGCGGAGGGTTGGGACTTGAAGGCCAGAGTTCCTACGAGCAGTACTTC
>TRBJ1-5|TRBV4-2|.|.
CASSQTGSGWSQPQHF
TGTGCCAGCAGCCAAACCGGGTCGGGTTGGAGTCAGCCCCAGCATTTT
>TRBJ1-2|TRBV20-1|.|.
CSAPTGSGYTF
TGCAGTGCACCTACAGGGAGCGGCTACACCTTC
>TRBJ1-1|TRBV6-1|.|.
CASSATTTPNTEAFF
TGTGCCAGCAGTGCCACAACGACACCGAACACTGAAGCTTTCTTT
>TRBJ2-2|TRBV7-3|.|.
CASSLMGAANTGELFF
TGTGCCAGCAGCTTAATGGGTGCGGCCAACACCGGGGAGCTGTTTTTT
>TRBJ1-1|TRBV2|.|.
CASSLGGEAFF
TGTGCCAGCAGTCTCGGGGGTGAAGCTTTCTTT
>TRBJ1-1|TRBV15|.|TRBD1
CATRQGGEAFF
TGTGCCACCAGACAGGGGGGTGAAGCTTTCTTT
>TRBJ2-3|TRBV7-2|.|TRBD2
CASSLRLAGLPDTQYF
TGTGCCAGCAGCCTCAGACTAGCGGGGTTGCCAGATACGCAGTATTTT
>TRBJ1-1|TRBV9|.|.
CASSVTVRTEAFF
TGTGCCAGCAGCGTAACAGTCAGAACTGAAGCTTTCTTT
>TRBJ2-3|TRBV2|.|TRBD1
CASSEGQRPDTQYF
TGTGCCAGCAGTGAGGGACAGCGGCCAGATACGCAGTATTTT
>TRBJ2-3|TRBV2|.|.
CASSPVADPDTQYF
TGTGCCAGCAGCCCGGTAGCGGATCCTGATACGCAGTATTTT
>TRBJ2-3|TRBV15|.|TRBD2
CASSTSGGTDTQYF
TGTGCCTCTTCCACTAGCGGGGGCACTGATACGCAGTATTTT
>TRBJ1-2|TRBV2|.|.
CASKRDYGYTF
TGTGCCAGCAAGAGGGACTATGGCTACACCTTC
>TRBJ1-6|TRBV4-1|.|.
CASSQEVRQGGGSPLHF
TGCGCCAGCAGCCAAGAGGTTCGGCAGGGAGGGGGTTCACCCCTCCACTTT
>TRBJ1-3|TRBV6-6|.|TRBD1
CASSYSGQGAGNTIYF
TGTGCCAGCAGTTACTCGGGACAGGGGGCTGGAAACACCATATATTTT
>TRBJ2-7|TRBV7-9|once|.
CASSTTDHEQYF
TGTGCCAGCAGCACGACAGATCACGAGCAGTACTTC
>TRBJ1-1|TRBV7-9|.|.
CASSLGGGNTEAFF
TGTGCCAGCAGCTTAGGGGGCGGGAACACTGAAGCTTTCTTT
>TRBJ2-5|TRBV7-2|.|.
CASSLDTAGYF
TGTGCCAGCAGCTTGGACACTGCAGGGTACTTC
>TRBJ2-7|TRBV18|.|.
CASSPSEGYEQYF
TGTGCCAGCTCACCTTCCGAGGGTTACGAGCAGTACTTC
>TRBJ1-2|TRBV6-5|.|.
CASSNTGNYGYTF
TGTGCCAGCAGTAACACAGGGAACTATGGCTACACCTTC
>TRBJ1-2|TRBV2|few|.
CASSGRLNYGYTF
TGTGCCAGCAGTGGCAGGCTTAACTATGGCTACACCTTC
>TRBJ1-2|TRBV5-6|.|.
CASSPGKGYYGYTF
TGTGCCAGCAGTCCAGGGAAAGGGTACTATGGCTACACCTTC
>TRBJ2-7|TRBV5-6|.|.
CASLRGHTYEQYF
TGTGCCAGCTTGCGGGGGCATACCTACGAGCAGTACTTC
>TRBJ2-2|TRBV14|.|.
CASSPLIGGELFF
TGTGCCAGCAGCCCCCTAATCGGCGGGGAGCTGTTTTTT
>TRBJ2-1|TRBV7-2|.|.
CASSDIADSYNEQFF
TGTGCCAGCAGCGACATAGCGGACTCCTACAATGAGCAGTTCTTC
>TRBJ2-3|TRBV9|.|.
CASSVSARLGDTQYF
TGTGCCAGCAGCGTATCGGCGAGGCTGGGAGATACGCAGTATTTT